The 11 T cell receptor beta chains reported below all come from one sample, sequenced in a study of blood T cell repertoires in COVID-19 (dated by TCRdb to about 2020). Library creation used the immunoSEQ multiplex PCR assay. Here the immuneACCESS table is served through TCRdb, limited to in-frame sequences with V and J called. Missing clones are a known gap in these copies; in checked studies unresolved V genes cover under half, and the rest lacks a known reason. The sample table records more than 35,000 clones; 85% of these occur just once. 9.9% of the sample is held by the ten biggest clonotypes. Sequencing used peripheral blood. These receptors came from a human donor in a cohort sampled during active COVID-19.

V usage is TRBV5-1 and J usage is TRBJ2-5; 8 bases align to TRBD2. The ends lost 3 bases at V and 4 bases at J; junction bases unmatched: 11. CDR3 length: 16 amino acids. Germline CDR1 is SGHRS and CDR2 is YFSETQ. The chain's CDR3 is CASSSGTSNVGETQYF. The CDR3 DNA reads as TGCGCCAGCAGCTCCGGGACTAGTAACGTCGGAGAGACCCAGTACTTC.

J is TRBJ1-1 and V is TRBV5-1, with D possibly TRBD1 on 6 matching bases. The CDR3 has 15 amino acids. Trimming cost V 3 bases and J 0 bases, with 12 bases left between them. Per the germline V gene, CDR1 is SGHRS and CDR2 is YFSETQ. The CDR3 region has the DNA TGCGCCAGCAGCTGGGAGACAGGCTTGAACACTGAAGCTTTCTTT. It specifies CASSWETGLNTEAFF. Variable domain in full (rest from reference TRBV5-1 and TRBJ1-1): KAGVTQTPRYLIKTRGQQVTLSCSPISGHRSVSWYQQTPGQGLQFLFEYFSETQRNKGNFPGRFSGRQFSNSRSEMNVSTLELGDSALYLCASSWETGLNTEAFFGQGTRLTVV.

The chain is built from TRBV7-8 and TRBJ1-1; no definite D call. The CDR3 covers 14 residues. V was pared by 1 base and J by 1 base, with 7 bases between. Germline V CDR1 and CDR2: SGHVS, FQNEAQ. CDR3 residues: CASSLETGNTEAFF. In DNA, the CDR3 is TGTGCCAGCAGCTTAGAGACGGGGAACACTGAAGCTTTCTTT.

The chain links TRBV30 to TRBJ1-4; TRBD1 agrees at 7 bases. The length of the CDR3 is 14 residues. J gave up 6 bases and V 4 bases, and 8 bases lay outside the gene matches. The germline CDR1 and CDR2 sequences are GTSNPN and SVGIG (reference sequence). CDR3 DNA sequence: TGTGCCTGGAATCTAGGACAGGAGCATGAAAAACTGTTTTTT. It encodes CAWNLGQEHEKLFF.

The rearrangement uses TRBV19 and TRBJ1-6; 8 positions match TRBD1. This CDR3 is built from 16 residues. With V trimmed by 3 bases and J by 8 bases, 9 bases remained unmatched. Germline V gene data show CDR1 as LNHDA and CDR2 as SQIVND (reference sequence). CDR3 DNA: TGTGCCAGTAGTATCCGGGGGACAGGAGATTATTCACCCCTCCACTTT. Encoded protein: CASSIRGTGDYSPLHF.

The chain joins TRBV14 to TRBJ1-4; 9 positions match TRBD1. The V and J ends lost 1 base and 7 bases, in that order; junction bases with no gene match: 7. Looked up from germline, CDR1 is SGHDN and CDR2 is FVKESK. The CDR3 runs to 16 residues. The CDR3 sequence is CASSQVTGGVSEKLFF. Written as DNA, the CDR3 is TGTGCCAGCAGCCAAGTAACAGGGGGCGTTAGTGAAAAACTGTTTTTT. The full variable domain, with the rest looked up from reference TRBV14 and TRBJ1-4, is EAGVTQFPSHSVIEKGQTVTLRCDPISGHDNLYWYRRVMGKEIKFLLHFVKESKQDESGMPNNRFLAERTGGTYSTLKVQPAELEDSGVYFCASSQVTGGVSEKLFFGSGTQLSVL.

The CDR3: CASSLRTGGGANVLTF. The CDR3 DNA follows: TGTGCCAGCAGCTTACGGACAGGGGGTGGGGCCAACGTCCTGACTTTC. The genes are TRBV7-3 and TRBJ2-6; 10 bases are shared with TRBD1. The CDR3 totals 16 residues. Germline V gives CDR1 SGHTA, CDR2 FQGTGA. V was clipped by 2 bases and J by 3 bases; unmatched bases: 1.

This chain connects TRBV7-9 to TRBJ1-2, with a weak D call TRBD1 (6 bases). The CDR3 sequence is 13 residues long. Trimming took off 5 bases at V and 3 bases at J, with 10 bases between the two ends. Germline V gene lookup returns CDR1 SEHNR and CDR2 FQNEAQ (reference sequence). The CDR3 here is CASSQTGYYGYTF. The CDR3, as DNA: TGTGCCAGCAGCCAAACAGGGTACTATGGCTACACCTTC.

This chain connects TRBV2 to TRBJ1-2; the D is unclear. The CDR3 totals 13 residues. Germline loops: CDR1 SNHLY, CDR2 FYNNEI. V lost 0 bases to trimming and J lost 4 bases, with 6 bases between them. CDR3 in amino acids: CASSEARSYGYTF. The CDR3, as DNA: TGTGCCAGCAGTGAAGCGCGTAGCTATGGCTACACCTTC.

V usage is TRBV19 and J usage is TRBJ2-3; the match to TRBD1 covers 8 bases. Germline CDR1 is LNHDA and CDR2 is SQIVND (reference sequence). V lost 6 bases, J lost 4 bases, and 3 bases stayed unmatched. The CDR3 runs to 13 residues. CDR3 nucleotide sequence: TGTGCCAGTAGGATGACAGGGGCAGATACGCAGTATTTT. It encodes CASRMTGADTQYF. Filled out from reference TRBV19 and TRBJ2-3, the complete variable domain reads DGGITQSPKYLFRKEGQNVTLSCEQNLNHDAMYWYRQDPGQGLRLIYYSQIVNDFQKGDIAEGYSVSREKKESFPLTVTSAQKNPTAFYLCASRMTGADTQYFGPGTRLTVL.

The CDR3 DNA reads TGTGCCAGCAGTGAAATCTGGGCGGGACGCACCCAAAGGGAGACCCAGTACTTC. This encodes CASSEIWAGRTQRETQYF. The chain is built from TRBV6-1 and TRBJ2-5; weak D call: TRBD2 (6 bases). The CDR3 has 18 residues. The germline V gene encodes CDR1 MNHNS and CDR2 SASEGT. The V end was cut by 2 bases, the J end by 5 bases, with 24 bases between.